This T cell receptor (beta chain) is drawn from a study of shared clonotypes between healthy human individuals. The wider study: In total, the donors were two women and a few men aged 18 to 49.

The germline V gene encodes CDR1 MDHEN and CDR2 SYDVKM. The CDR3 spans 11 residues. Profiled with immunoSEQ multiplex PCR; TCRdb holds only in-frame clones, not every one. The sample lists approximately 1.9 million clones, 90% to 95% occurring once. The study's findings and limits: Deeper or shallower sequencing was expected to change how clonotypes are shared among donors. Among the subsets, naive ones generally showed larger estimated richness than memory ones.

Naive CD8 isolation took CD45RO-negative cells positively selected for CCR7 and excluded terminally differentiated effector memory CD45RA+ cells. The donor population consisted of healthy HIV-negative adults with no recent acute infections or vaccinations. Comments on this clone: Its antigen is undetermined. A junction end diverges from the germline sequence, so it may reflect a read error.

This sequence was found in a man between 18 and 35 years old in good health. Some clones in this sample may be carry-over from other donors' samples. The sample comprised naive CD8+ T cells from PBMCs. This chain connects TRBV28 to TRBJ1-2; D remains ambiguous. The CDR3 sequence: CTSRTFGGYTF. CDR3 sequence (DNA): TGTACCAGCAGGACCTTTGGGGGCTACACCTTC.